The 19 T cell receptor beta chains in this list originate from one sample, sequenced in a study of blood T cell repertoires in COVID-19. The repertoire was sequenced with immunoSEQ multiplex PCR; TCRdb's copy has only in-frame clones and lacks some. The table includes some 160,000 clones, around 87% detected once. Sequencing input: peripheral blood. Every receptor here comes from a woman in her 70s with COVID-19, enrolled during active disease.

The CDR3 DNA reads as TGTGCCAGCAGTGAGAGCCCGGGGCTAGCGAATGAGCAGTACTTC. This translates into CASSESPGLANEQYF. This chain uses TRBV6-1 with TRBJ2-7; maybe TRBD2 (6 bases). The CDR3 has 15 residues. Germline CDR1 and CDR2: MNHNS and SASEGT. V lost 3 bases to trimming and J lost 7 bases, with 19 bases between them.

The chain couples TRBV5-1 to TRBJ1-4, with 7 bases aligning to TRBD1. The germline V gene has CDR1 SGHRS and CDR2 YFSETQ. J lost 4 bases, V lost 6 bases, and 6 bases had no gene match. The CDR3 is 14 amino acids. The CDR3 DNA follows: TGCGCCAGCACCCGGACAGGACTTAATGAAAAACTGTTTTTT. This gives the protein CASTRTGLNEKLFF. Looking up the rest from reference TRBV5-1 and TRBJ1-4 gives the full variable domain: KAGVTQTPRYLIKTRGQQVTLSCSPISGHRSVSWYQQTPGQGLQFLFEYFSETQRNKGNFPGRFSGRQFSNSRSEMNVSTLELGDSALYLCASTRTGLNEKLFFGSGTQLSVL.

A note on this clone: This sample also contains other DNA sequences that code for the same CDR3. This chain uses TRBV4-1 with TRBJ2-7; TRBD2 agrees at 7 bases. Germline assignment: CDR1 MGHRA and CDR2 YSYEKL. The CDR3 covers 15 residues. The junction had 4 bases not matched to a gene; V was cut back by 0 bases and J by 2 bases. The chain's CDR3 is CASSQDGGGTYEQYF. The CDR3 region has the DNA TGCGCCAGCAGCCAAGATGGGGGGGGAACCTACGAGCAGTACTTC.

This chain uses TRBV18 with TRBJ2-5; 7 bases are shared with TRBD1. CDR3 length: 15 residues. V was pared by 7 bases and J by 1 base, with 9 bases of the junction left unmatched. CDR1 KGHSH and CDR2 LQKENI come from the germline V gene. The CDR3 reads CASFPGTDSQETQYF. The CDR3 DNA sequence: TGTGCCAGCTTTCCCGGGACAGACAGCCAAGAGACCCAGTACTTC.

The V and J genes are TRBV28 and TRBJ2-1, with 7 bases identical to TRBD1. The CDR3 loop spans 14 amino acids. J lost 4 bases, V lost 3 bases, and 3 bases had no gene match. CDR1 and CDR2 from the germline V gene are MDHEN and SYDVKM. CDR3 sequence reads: CASSLGTAYNEQFF. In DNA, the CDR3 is TGTGCCAGCAGTTTGGGGACAGCTTACAATGAGCAGTTCTTC.

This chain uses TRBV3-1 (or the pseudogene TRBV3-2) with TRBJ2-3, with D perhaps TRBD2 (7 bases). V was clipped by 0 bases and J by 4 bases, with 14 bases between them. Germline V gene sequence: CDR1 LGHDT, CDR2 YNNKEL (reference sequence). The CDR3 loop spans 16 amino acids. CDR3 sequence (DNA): TGTGCCAGCAGCCAAGATACCCCCGGGGGGCCAGATACGCAGTATTTT. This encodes CASSQDTPGGPDTQYF.

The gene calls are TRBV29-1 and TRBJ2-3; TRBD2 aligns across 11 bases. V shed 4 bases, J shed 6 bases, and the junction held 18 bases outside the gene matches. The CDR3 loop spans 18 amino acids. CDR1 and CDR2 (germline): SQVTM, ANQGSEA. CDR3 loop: CSVGLLAGDLTLSDTQYF. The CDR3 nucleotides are TGCAGCGTTGGGCTACTAGCGGGAGATCTAACTTTATCTGATACGCAGTATTTT.

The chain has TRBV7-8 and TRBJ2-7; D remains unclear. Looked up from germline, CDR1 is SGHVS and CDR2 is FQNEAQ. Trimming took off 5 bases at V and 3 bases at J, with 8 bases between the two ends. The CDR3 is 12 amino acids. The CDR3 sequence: CASSPQDYEQYF. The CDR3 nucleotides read TGTGCCAGCAGCCCGCAGGACTACGAGCAGTACTTC.

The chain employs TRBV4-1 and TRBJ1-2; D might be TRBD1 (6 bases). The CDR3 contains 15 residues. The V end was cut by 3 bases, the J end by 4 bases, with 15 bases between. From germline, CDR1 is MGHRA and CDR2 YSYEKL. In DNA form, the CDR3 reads TGCGCCAGCAGCCACCCACAGGGTCTTGGCTATGGCTACACCTTC. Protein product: CASSHPQGLGYGYTF.

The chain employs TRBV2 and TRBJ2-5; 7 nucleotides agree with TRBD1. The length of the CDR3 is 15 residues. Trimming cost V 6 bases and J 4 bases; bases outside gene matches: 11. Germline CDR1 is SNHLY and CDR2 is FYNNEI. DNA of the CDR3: TGTGCCAGCAGGGGGACAGCAACCCGGGGAGAGACCCAGTACTTC. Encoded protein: CASRGTATRGETQYF.

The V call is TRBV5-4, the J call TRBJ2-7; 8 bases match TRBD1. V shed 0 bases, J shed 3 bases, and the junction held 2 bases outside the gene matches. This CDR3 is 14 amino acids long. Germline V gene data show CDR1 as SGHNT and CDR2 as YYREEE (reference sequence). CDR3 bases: TGTGCCAGCAGCTTGGGACAGGGGATCTACGAGCAGTACTTC. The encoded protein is CASSLGQGIYEQYF.

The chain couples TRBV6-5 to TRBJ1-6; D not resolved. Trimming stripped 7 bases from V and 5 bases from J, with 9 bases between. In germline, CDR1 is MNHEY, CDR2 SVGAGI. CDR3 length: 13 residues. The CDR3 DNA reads TGTGCCAGCAACATCGTGAATAATTCACCCCTCCACTTT. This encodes CASNIVNNSPLHF.

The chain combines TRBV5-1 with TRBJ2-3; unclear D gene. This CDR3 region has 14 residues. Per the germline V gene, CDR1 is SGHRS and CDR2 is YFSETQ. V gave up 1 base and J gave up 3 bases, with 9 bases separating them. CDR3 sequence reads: CASSLMGMTDTQYF. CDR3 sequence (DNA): TGCGCCAGCAGCTTGATGGGCATGACAGATACGCAGTATTTT.

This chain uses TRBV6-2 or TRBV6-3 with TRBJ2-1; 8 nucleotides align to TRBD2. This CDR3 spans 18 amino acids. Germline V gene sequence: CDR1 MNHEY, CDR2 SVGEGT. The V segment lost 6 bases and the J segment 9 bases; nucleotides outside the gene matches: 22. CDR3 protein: CASSREGLSGAGYAEQFF. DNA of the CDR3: TGTGCCAGCAGCCGGGAGGGGCTAAGCGGGGCCGGATATGCTGAGCAGTTCTTC.

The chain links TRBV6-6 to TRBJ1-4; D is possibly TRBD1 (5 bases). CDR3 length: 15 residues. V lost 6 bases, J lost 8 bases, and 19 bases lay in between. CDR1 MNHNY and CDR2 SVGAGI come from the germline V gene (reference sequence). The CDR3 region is CASRDQGIGTEKLFF. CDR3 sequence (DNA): TGTGCCAGCAGGGACCAGGGTATCGGAACCGAAAAACTGTTTTTT.

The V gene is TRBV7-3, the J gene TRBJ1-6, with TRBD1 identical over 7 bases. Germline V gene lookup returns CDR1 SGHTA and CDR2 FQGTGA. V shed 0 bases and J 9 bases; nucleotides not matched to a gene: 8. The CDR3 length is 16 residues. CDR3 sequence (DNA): TGTGCCAGCAGCTTAACCCGACAGGGTGGAGCTTCACCCCTCCACTTT. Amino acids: CASSLTRQGGASPLHF.

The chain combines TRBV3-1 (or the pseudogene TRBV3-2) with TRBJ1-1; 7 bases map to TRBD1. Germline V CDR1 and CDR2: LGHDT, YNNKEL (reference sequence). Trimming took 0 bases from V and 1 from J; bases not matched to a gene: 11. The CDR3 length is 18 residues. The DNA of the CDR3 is TGTGCCAGCAGCCAAGATCCCCATTCAGGGGGGACGAACACTGAAGCTTTCTTT. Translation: CASSQDPHSGGTNTEAFF.

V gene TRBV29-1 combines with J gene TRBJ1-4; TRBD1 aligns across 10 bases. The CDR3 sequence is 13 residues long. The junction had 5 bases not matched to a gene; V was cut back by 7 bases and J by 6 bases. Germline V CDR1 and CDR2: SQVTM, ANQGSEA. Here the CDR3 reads CSALDRGHEKLFF. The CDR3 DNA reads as TGCAGCGCCCTTGACAGGGGGCATGAAAAACTGTTTTTT.

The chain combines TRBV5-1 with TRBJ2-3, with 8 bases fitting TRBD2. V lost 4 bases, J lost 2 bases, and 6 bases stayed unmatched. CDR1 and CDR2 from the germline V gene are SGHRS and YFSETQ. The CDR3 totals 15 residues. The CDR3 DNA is TGCGCCAGCAGCGCATTAGCGGGGCCCACAGATACGCAGTATTTT. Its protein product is CASSALAGPTDTQYF.